This T cell receptor (beta chain) was captured by sequencing in a study of T cell responses to AZD1222 COVID-19 vaccine. Assay: immunoSEQ multiplex PCR; the TCRdb copy retains only in-frame clones and omits some. The data contain 100,000 or so clones, 82% of them singletons. As concerns this clone: No antigen is known for it. No conserved phenylalanine or tryptophan ends this CDR3, so it is likely a read error. The DNA is omitted, as the CDR3 cannot be located on it reliably, and the CDR3 follows TCRdb's listing.

Germline-derived CDR1 and CDR2 are LNHDA and SQIVND (reference sequence). The CDR3 is 10 amino acids in total, end residues counted. Study results and limitations: It should be noted that donors were predominantly white British and more often female, and clonal diversity was possibly underestimated.

The sample in question was peripheral blood, obtained on day 0 of AZD1222 vaccination. This TCR was recovered from an adult in good health. The chain employs TRBV19 and TRBJ1-2. The CDR3 reads CASSIERTSG.